The 18 T cell receptor beta chains listed next were all sequenced from one sample in a study of blood T cell repertoires in COVID-19. Data came from immunoSEQ multiplex PCR; TCRdb stores just in-frame clones and leaves some out. The sample has more than 100,000 clones, about two thirds seen once; the top ten hold approximately 0.86%. Sequencing input: peripheral blood. These TCRs come from a human donor with acute or convalescent COVID-19. The donor label of this sample is uncertain.

The chain links TRBV5-1 to TRBJ1-5, with D maybe TRBD1 (5 bases). V was cut by 9 bases and J by 4 bases, with 14 bases left in between. This CDR3 comprises 13 residues. CDR1 SGHRS and CDR2 YFSETQ come from the germline V gene. Written as DNA, the CDR3 is TGCGCCAACTCAATGGGGGGGAATCAGCCCCAGCATTTT. Translation gives CANSMGGNQPQHF.

A few counts support this clone. The gene calls are TRBV5-1 and TRBJ2-6; no clear D gene. V was trimmed by 2 bases and J by 4 bases, leaving 10 bases between them. Germline values: CDR1 SGHRS, CDR2 YFSETQ. The length of the CDR3 is 15 residues. The CDR3 loop is CASSFSTAGANVLTF. CDR3 DNA: TGCGCCAGCAGCTTCTCTACCGCGGGGGCCAACGTCCTGACTTTC.

V usage is TRBV6-5 and J usage is TRBJ1-6, with TRBD1 matching over 7 bases. The CDR3 is made up of 14 amino acids. In germline, CDR1 is MNHEY, CDR2 SVGAGI. With 6 bases clipped from V and 10 bases from J, the junction kept 9 bases outside the gene matches. The DNA for the CDR3 is TGTGCCAGCAGCTCTCGACAGGGAAGCTCACCCCTCCACTTT. This sequence encodes CASSSRQGSSPLHF.

The rearrangement uses TRBV10-3 and TRBJ2-4, with D possibly matching TRBD1 (6 bases). V was clipped by 2 bases and J by 4 bases, with 15 bases between them. The CDR3 totals 16 residues. Looked up from germline, CDR1 is ENHRY and CDR2 is SYGVKD. CDR3 coding DNA: TGTGCCATCAGTGAGGAGGGCAGGGGTGGAAAAAACATTCAGTACTTC. Protein: CAISEEGRGGKNIQYF.

DNA for the CDR3: TGTGCCAGCAGGAGACAGGGGGCTGGCGCCGGGGAGCTGTTTTTT. This codes for CASRRQGAGAGELFF. The chain couples TRBV6-5 to TRBJ2-2; 10 bases match TRBD1. The V and J ends lost 6 bases and 6 bases, in that order; junction bases with no gene match: 7. The CDR3 loop spans 15 amino acids. CDR1 and CDR2 from the germline V gene are MNHEY and SVGAGI.

The V gene is TRBV11-2, the J gene TRBJ2-3, with 7 bases that match TRBD1. V was clipped by 2 bases and J by 6 bases; unmatched bases: 11. Germline lookup yields CDR1 SGHAT and CDR2 FQNNGV. This CDR3 is built from 16 residues. CDR3 nucleotide sequence: TGTGCCAGCAGCTTACGAGGGGGCCAGCGTCGCGATACGCAGTATTTT. Translated, it gives CASSLRGGQRRDTQYF. The whole variable domain, remainder taken from reference TRBV11-2 and TRBJ2-3, is EAGVAQSPRYKIIEKRQSVAFWCNPISGHATLYWYQQILGQGPKLLIQFQNNGVVDDSQLPKDRFSAERLKGVDSTLKIQPAKLEDSAVYLCASSLRGGQRRDTQYFGPGTRLTVL.

This clone was counted only a few times. The J gene is TRBJ1-3, the V gene TRBV19, with unresolved D. This CDR3 region has 14 residues. Trimming cost V 3 bases and J 0 bases, with 6 bases left between them. Germline V gives CDR1 LNHDA, CDR2 SQIVND (reference sequence). CDR3 in DNA: TGTGCCAGTAGTATCGGAGTCTCTGGAAACACCATATATTTT. Its translation: CASSIGVSGNTIYF.

The chain carries TRBV6-5 and TRBJ1-6, with 10 bases lining up with TRBD1. In germline, CDR1 is MNHEY, CDR2 SVGAGI. V was pared by 2 bases and J by 10 bases, with 5 bases of the junction left unmatched. The CDR3 sequence is 15 residues long. The chain's CDR3 is CASSYRDRGMSPLHF. CDR3 DNA sequence: TGTGCCAGCAGTTACAGGGACAGGGGTATGTCACCCCTCCACTTT.

The rearrangement links TRBV11-2 to TRBJ2-5; TRBD1 is a possible D gene (5 bases). Trimming pared 3 bases from V and 2 bases from J, leaving 10 bases between. CDR1 SGHAT and CDR2 FQNNGV come from the germline V gene. The CDR3 loop spans 14 amino acids. The CDR3 loop is CASSFGRVQETQYF. The CDR3 DNA reads as TGTGCCAGCAGCTTTGGCAGGGTACAAGAGACCCAGTACTTC.

The chain joins TRBV24-1 to TRBJ2-3; 7 positions match TRBD1. The length of the CDR3 is 14 residues. Germline assignment: CDR1 KGHDR and CDR2 SFDVKD. The V and J ends lost 4 bases and 7 bases, in that order; junction bases with no gene match: 7. CDR3 protein: CATSERGRINTQYF. As DNA, the CDR3 is TGTGCCACCAGTGAGAGGGGGCGCATTAATACGCAGTATTTT.

Note on this clone: Within the sample, other DNA sequences also encode this same CDR3. This chain links TRBV10-3 with TRBJ2-5; D may be TRBD1 (6 bases). Germline V CDR1 and CDR2: ENHRY, SYGVKD. This CDR3 region has 15 residues. The V and J ends lost 0 bases and 2 bases respectively, with 10 bases between them. CDR3 loop: CAISESGQIQETQYF. CDR3 DNA sequence: TGTGCCATCAGTGAGTCTGGACAGATTCAAGAGACCCAGTACTTC.

The chain combines TRBV5-4 with TRBJ1-1; no firm D call. The CDR3 extends over 15 amino acids. Trimming stripped 3 bases from V and 0 bases from J, with 12 bases between. Germline lookup yields CDR1 SGHNT and CDR2 YYREEE (reference sequence). CDR3 region: CASSSEAVMNTEAFF. In nucleotides, the CDR3 is TGTGCCAGCAGCTCCGAGGCAGTAATGAACACTGAAGCTTTCTTT.

The chain employs TRBV5-1 and TRBJ1-6; weak D call: TRBD1 (5 bases). Germline V gives CDR1 SGHRS, CDR2 YFSETQ. V lost 0 bases and J 5 bases, leaving 12 bases between the germline ends. This CDR3 contains 16 residues. CDR3 sequence (DNA): TGCGCCAGCAGCTTGGCTACCGGGACTAATAATTCACCCCTCCACTTT. It specifies CASSLATGTNNSPLHF. Combining the CDR3 with reference TRBV5-1 and TRBJ1-6 gives the whole variable domain KAGVTQTPRYLIKTRGQQVTLSCSPISGHRSVSWYQQTPGQGLQFLFEYFSETQRNKGNFPGRFSGRQFSNSRSEMNVSTLELGDSALYLCASSLATGTNNSPLHFGNGTRLTVT.

V and J are TRBV6-6 and TRBJ2-3; a weak D match, TRBD2 (6 bases). Germline V gene data show CDR1 as MNHNY and CDR2 as SVGAGI (reference sequence). V was shortened by 5 bases and J by 4 bases, with 19 bases between the two germline ends. The CDR3 runs to 16 residues. DNA for the CDR3: TGTGCCAGCAGTACCCGGGACTCCAAAGGGGCAGATACGCAGTATTTT. Its translation is CASSTRDSKGADTQYF.

The table lists this clone with a few counts. This chain links TRBV24-1 with TRBJ2-5; TRBD2 matches at 8 bases. The CDR3 is 16 amino acids. J gave up 2 bases and V 5 bases, and 9 bases lay outside the gene matches. Germline V gene sequence: CDR1 KGHDR, CDR2 SFDVKD. The CDR3 region has the DNA TGTGCCACCAGTGGAGGGACTAGTCAAACGCAAGAGACCCAGTACTTC. It is translated as CATSGGTSQTQETQYF.

V gene TRBV28 combines with J gene TRBJ1-6; unclear D gene. The V gene's germline CDR1 is MDHEN and CDR2 SYDVKM. The germline V and J ends were trimmed by 4 bases and 3 bases, with 10 bases remaining between them. This CDR3 has 15 amino acids. CDR3: CASSSGTVYNSPLHF. CDR3 bases: TGTGCCAGCAGTTCGGGAACAGTCTATAATTCACCCCTCCACTTT.

The chain is built from TRBV2 and TRBJ1-5, with 10 bases matching TRBD1. Per germline, CDR1 SNHLY and CDR2 FYNNEI. CDR3 length: 15 amino acids. The ends lost 5 bases at V and 3 bases at J; junction bases unmatched: 4. This CDR3 reads CASSPGTGVNQPQHF. CDR3 coding DNA: TGTGCCAGCAGTCCCGGGACAGGGGTCAATCAGCCCCAGCATTTT.

The V gene is TRBV7-2, the J gene TRBJ2-1, with a tentative D call TRBD2 (7 bases). This CDR3 has 15 amino acids. In germline, CDR1 is SGHTA, CDR2 FQGNSA. Trimming stripped 1 base from V and 6 bases from J, with 13 bases between. As DNA, the CDR3 is TGTGCCAGCAGCTTAGAGGGGGGGGTTATCAATGAGCAGTTCTTC. Its translation: CASSLEGGVINEQFF.